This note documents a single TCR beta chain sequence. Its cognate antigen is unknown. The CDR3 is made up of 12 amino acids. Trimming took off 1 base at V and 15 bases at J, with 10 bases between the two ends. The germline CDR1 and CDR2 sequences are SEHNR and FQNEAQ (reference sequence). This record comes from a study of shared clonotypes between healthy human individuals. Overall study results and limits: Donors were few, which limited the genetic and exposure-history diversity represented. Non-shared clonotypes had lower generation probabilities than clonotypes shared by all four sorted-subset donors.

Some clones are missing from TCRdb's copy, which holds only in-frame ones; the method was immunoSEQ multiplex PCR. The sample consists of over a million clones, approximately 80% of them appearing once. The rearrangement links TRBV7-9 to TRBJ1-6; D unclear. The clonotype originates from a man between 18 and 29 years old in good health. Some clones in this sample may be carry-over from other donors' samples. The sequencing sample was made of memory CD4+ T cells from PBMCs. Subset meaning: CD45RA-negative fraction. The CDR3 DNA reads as TGTGCCAGCAGCTTAGTGGCGGACCTCCTCCACTTT. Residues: CASSLVADLLHF.